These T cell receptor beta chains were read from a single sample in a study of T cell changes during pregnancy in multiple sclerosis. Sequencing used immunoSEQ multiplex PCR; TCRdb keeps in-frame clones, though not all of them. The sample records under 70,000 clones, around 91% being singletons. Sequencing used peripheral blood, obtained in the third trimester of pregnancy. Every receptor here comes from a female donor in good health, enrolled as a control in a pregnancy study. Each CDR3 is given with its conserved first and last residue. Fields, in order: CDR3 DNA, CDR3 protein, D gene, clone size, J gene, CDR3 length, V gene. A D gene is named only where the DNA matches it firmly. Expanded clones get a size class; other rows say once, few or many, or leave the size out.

TGCAGCGTTGAATCCTCCAGGTTAAACACCGGGGAGCTGTTTTTT | CSVESSRLNTGELFF | . | . | TRBJ2-2 | 15 | TRBV29-1
TGTGCCAGCAGCGGGGGGGTGAAAGATACGCAGTATTTT | CASSGGVKDTQYF | TRBD2 | . | TRBJ2-3 | 13 | TRBV7-2
TGTGCCAGCAGCTTATCCGAAACTGCCTACAATGAGCAGTTCTTC | CASSLSETAYNEQFF | . | . | TRBJ2-1 | 15 | TRBV7-9
TGTGCCAGCGCGCGAGGCTATGGCTACACCTTC | CASARGYGYTF | . | . | TRBJ1-2 | 11 | TRBV7-9
TGTGCCTGGAGGTTAGGAATTGACAGGTTTGAAGCTTTCTTT | CAWRLGIDRFEAFF | . | . | TRBJ1-1 | 14 | TRBV30
TGCGCCAGCAGCCAGGCCAGGATGCAGCCCCAGCATTTT | CASSQARMQPQHF | . | few | TRBJ1-5 | 13 | TRBV4-1
TGTGCCAGCAGCACTAGTGGGGACGAGCAGTACTTC | CASSTSGDEQYF | . | few | TRBJ2-7 | 12 | TRBV11-3
TGTGCCAGCAGTGAAGCAGGACAGAACCAAAAACTGTTTTTT | CASSEAGQNQKLFF | . | . | TRBJ1-4 | 14 | TRBV6-1
TGTGCCAGCAGTTTACTACTTACGGGACAGCCGAACACCGGGGAGCTGTTTTTT | CASSLLLTGQPNTGELFF | TRBD1 | . | TRBJ2-2 | 18 | TRBV27
TGCGCCAGCAGCCCTGGGACAGGAAGGGGGCAAGAGACCCAGTACTTC | CASSPGTGRGQETQYF | TRBD1 | . | TRBJ2-5 | 16 | TRBV5-1
TGTGCCCAGAGGCAGGGGGGGACCCAGTACTTC | CAQRQGGTQYF | . | . | TRBJ2-5 | 11 | TRBV30
TGTGCAAGTCGCTTAATTGACAGGGTCAATCAGCCCCAGCATTTT | CASRLIDRVNQPQHF | . | . | TRBJ1-5 | 15 | TRBV12-2
TGTGCCAGCAGCTCCCCAGGGACAGCCGAGGGATATGGCTACACCTTC | CASSSPGTAEGYGYTF | TRBD1 | . | TRBJ1-2 | 16 | TRBV7-9
TGTGCCAGCAGTGACTCGGTGACAGGGGGCTACGATACGCAGTATTTT | CASSDSVTGGYDTQYF | TRBD1 | . | TRBJ2-3 | 16 | TRBV6-4
TGTGAAATGAGGTGGCGGGCGTTAAGAGGCACTGAAGCTTTCTTT | CEMRWRALRGTEAFF | . | . | TRBJ1-1 | 15 | TRBV25-1
TGTGCCAGCCGACCCGGGACACGAGGGGGCTACACCTTC | CASRPGTRGGYTF | . | once | TRBJ1-2 | 13 | TRBV28
TGTGCCACCCACCGAACTAGCTCCACCGGGGAGCTGTTTTTT | CATHRTSSTGELFF | . | . | TRBJ2-2 | 14 | TRBV7-2
TGCGCCAGCAGCCAGGTAGCGGGGAACACTGAAGCTTTCTTT | CASSQVAGNTEAFF | . | . | TRBJ1-1 | 14 | TRBV4-1
TGCGCCAGCAGCCTCTTTAGTACAGATACGCAGTATTTT | CASSLFSTDTQYF | . | . | TRBJ2-3 | 13 | TRBV4-1
TGTGCCAGTAGTATAGGGCGCAATCAGCCCCAGCATTTT | CASSIGRNQPQHF | . | . | TRBJ1-5 | 13 | TRBV19
TGTGCCAGCAGTTACTCTCCGGGGGTCTCTGGAAACACCATATATTTT | CASSYSPGVSGNTIYF | . | . | TRBJ1-3 | 16 | TRBV6-5
TGTGCCACCAGCAGGAAGAGGGTTGGTGGCGGCTTCTCTGGGGCCAACGTCCTGACTTTC | CATSRKRVGGGFSGANVLTF | . | . | TRBJ2-6 | 20 | TRBV15
TGTGCCAGCAGTTTACCGGGACAGGCGAACAATGAGCAGTTCTTC | CASSLPGQANNEQFF | TRBD1 | . | TRBJ2-1 | 15 | TRBV28
TGTGCCACCAGCAGGGAGGGACAGGGGGAGAGCGAGCAGTACTTC | CATSREGQGESEQYF | TRBD1 | . | TRBJ2-7 | 15 | TRBV15
TGTGCCAGCAGCCAAACTGGGACAGGCTACGAGCAGTACTTC | CASSQTGTGYEQYF | TRBD1 | . | TRBJ2-7 | 14 | TRBV6-5
TGTGCCACGGGACAGGGGACAGATACGCAGTATTTT | CATGQGTDTQYF | TRBD1 | once | TRBJ2-3 | 12 | TRBV6-5
TGCAGTGCCCAAAGCCCAGATACGCAGTATTTT | CSAQSPDTQYF | . | . | TRBJ2-3 | 11 | TRBV20-1
TGTGCCAGCAGTAATCGAAGGGGAATGGCTGAAGCTTTCTTT | CASSNRRGMAEAFF | . | . | TRBJ1-1 | 14 | TRBV27
TGTGCCAGCAGCTACACCACCGGGACAGAGAACACCGGGGAGCTGTTTTTT | CASSYTTGTENTGELFF | TRBD1 | . | TRBJ2-2 | 17 | TRBV5-6
TGTGCCAGCAGTGAGACCGGGACAGCTAAAGAGACCCAGTACTTC | CASSETGTAKETQYF | TRBD1 | . | TRBJ2-5 | 15 | TRBV25-1
TGTGCCAGCAGCGTAGCCTCTGCCGGGGGCTCCTACAATGAGCAGTTCTTC | CASSVASAGGSYNEQFF | . | . | TRBJ2-1 | 17 | TRBV9
TGTGCCAGCAGAAGGGACAGAAGTTTCCAAGAGACCCAGTACTTC | CASRRDRSFQETQYF | TRBD1 | . | TRBJ2-5 | 15 | TRBV6-1
TGTGCCAGTAACCTGGCGGGAGCAGATACGCAGTATTTT | CASNLAGADTQYF | TRBD2 | once | TRBJ2-3 | 13 | TRBV19
TGTGCCAGCTCCCCCTCAAGCTCTAGCGGACCCACAGATACGCAGTATTTT | CASSPSSSSGPTDTQYF | TRBD2 | . | TRBJ2-3 | 17 | TRBV18
TGTGCCAGCAGTGAATATCGGGTAGCGGATTCACCCCTCCACTTT | CASSEYRVADSPLHF | . | . | TRBJ1-6 | 15 | TRBV25-1
TGTGCCAGCAGCGGCGGGACAGGGGTCGAGCAGTACTTC | CASSGGTGVEQYF | TRBD1 | . | TRBJ2-7 | 13 | TRBV11-3
TGTGCCACCAGCAGCCGGGACAGGGTTGCTGGGTCACCCCTCCACTTT | CATSSRDRVAGSPLHF | TRBD1 | . | TRBJ1-6 | 16 | TRBV15
TGCGCCAGCAGCTTTTCACTAGCGGGGGGACTAAATGAGCAGTTCTTC | CASSFSLAGGLNEQFF | TRBD2 | . | TRBJ2-1 | 16 | TRBV5-1
TGTGCCAGCAGTTACTCAAACAGGGGGCACACTGAAGCTTTCTTT | CASSYSNRGHTEAFF | TRBD1 | . | TRBJ1-1 | 15 | TRBV6-5
TGTGCCAGCAGACTAGCGGACAACACAGATACGCAGTATTTT | CASRLADNTDTQYF | TRBD2 | . | TRBJ2-3 | 14 | TRBV6-4
TGTGCCAGCAGTGAAGCAGGAACGAGGAATGAAAAACTGTTTTTT | CASSEAGTRNEKLFF | . | . | TRBJ1-4 | 15 | TRBV6-1
TGTGCCAGCAGTGGTAGCCAACTAGCCAAAAACATTCAGTACTTC | CASSGSQLAKNIQYF | . | . | TRBJ2-4 | 15 | TRBV6-6
TGTGCCAGCTCACCACCATCGGGAAGGGAGCTGTTTTTT | CASSPPSGRELFF | . | . | TRBJ2-2 | 13 | TRBV18
TGTGCCAGTAGGGCTCGAGCGGGAGGGCTCTCCTATTACAATGAGCAGTTCTTC | CASRARAGGLSYYNEQFF | TRBD2 | . | TRBJ2-1 | 18 | TRBV19
TGTGCCAGCAGCGGCGGGAGGGGAATCTGGGGTGAGCAGTTCTTC | CASSGGRGIWGEQFF | TRBD2 | . | TRBJ2-1 | 15 | TRBV9
TGTGCCAGCAGCGGGGGGGCAGGAGATACGCAGTATTTT | CASSGGAGDTQYF | . | . | TRBJ2-3 | 13 | TRBV7-3
TGTGCCAGCCTGGGAGTAGCGGGGTCCCACGAGCAGTACTTC | CASLGVAGSHEQYF | TRBD2 | . | TRBJ2-7 | 14 | TRBV6-1
TGTGCCAGTAGTATGGTGTCGACAGTAGCATACAATGAGCAGTTCTTC | CASSMVSTVAYNEQFF | . | . | TRBJ2-1 | 16 | TRBV19
TGTGCCAGCAGCGTAGGTCGGGAGGTATACAATGAGCAGTTCTTC | CASSVGREVYNEQFF | TRBD2 | once | TRBJ2-1 | 15 | TRBV9
TGCGCCAGCAGACTAGACAATGAGCAGTTCTTC | CASRLDNEQFF | . | . | TRBJ2-1 | 11 | TRBV5-1
TGCGCCAGCAGTGAATTGGACAGGGGTTACGAGCAGTACTTC | CASSELDRGYEQYF | TRBD1 | . | TRBJ2-7 | 14 | TRBV10-2